This T cell receptor (beta chain) was observed in a study of T cell responses to AZD1222 COVID-19 vaccine. Study-wide points: Rises in breadth and depth of Spike-specific TCRs came after two AZD1222 doses. A mostly white British donor set with more females was recruited, and clonal diversity was possibly underestimated. Within unmutated variant regions lay the reported targets of nearly half of spike-specific TCRs. Baseline serostatus was positive in only a handful of AZD1222 recipients.

As concerns this clone: Its cognate antigen is unknown.

This CDR3 is built from 16 residues. CDR1 SGHKS and CDR2 YYEKEE come from the germline V gene (reference sequence). V was clipped by 0 bases and J by 3 bases, with 12 bases between them. Using immunoSEQ multiplex PCR, the repertoire was profiled, and TCRdb retains in-frame clones only, with some absent. In the table there are around 88,000 clones, roughly 90% of which are singletons. V and J are TRBV5-5 and TRBJ2-2; TRBD2 is a possible D gene (5 bases). This sequence originates from an adult in good health. The starting material was peripheral blood, obtained on day 0 of AZD1222 vaccination. This chain's CDR3 is CASSLARVEDTGELFF. The CDR3 DNA follows: TGTGCCAGCAGCTTGGCGAGGGTAGAGGACACCGGGGAGCTGTTTTTT.